The present T cell receptor (beta chain) was sequenced within a study of cytomegalovirus exposure and HLA in healthy donors. The study's findings and limits: The authors assumed roughly uniform sequencing depth across donors for presence/absence analyses. Earlier analysis found most TCR beta V segments productive about 90% or about 30% of the time. HLA-A and HLA-B allele assignments for most subjects were reportedly predicted accurately using TCR beta sequences.

The PCR was carried out with 60 Vbeta primers and 13 Jbeta primers. In the original analysis: Later, 75 million to 100 million unique TCR beta chains were counted in an analysis, and roughly 11 million of them were shared. Measured with immunoSEQ multiplex PCR; TCRdb has only the in-frame clones, and not every one. V and J calls and clone size are as listed in that table; D and trimming were resolved from the DNA. The table includes 120,000 to 150,000 clones, over 70% detected once. Remarks on this clone: Its specificity is not known.

Sequencing was carried out using PBMCs. This TCR was recovered from a male donor in good health and CMV-seronegative.

The chain's CDR3 is CASSHTYRRTGRETQYF. The CDR3 DNA reads TGTGCCAGCAGCCACACGTATAGAAGGACAGGGAGGGAGACCCAGTACTTC. The chain carries TRBV13 and TRBJ2-5; TRBD1 agrees at 8 bases. V lost 5 bases to trimming and J lost 5 bases; unmatched junction nucleotides: 16. CDR3 length: 17 amino acids. Germline-derived CDR1 and CDR2 are PRHDT and FYEKMQ (reference sequence).